This TCR beta chain was observed in a study of cytomegalovirus exposure and HLA in healthy donors. Vbeta (60) and Jbeta (13) primers were used in the PCR. Repertoires were generated with immunoSEQ multiplex PCR, while TCRdb's copy carries only in-frame clones and drops some. The sample carries around 95,000 clones, around four fifths recorded once. CDR1 MGHDK and CDR2 SYGVNS come from the germline V gene. The CDR3 is 15 amino acids. After removal of 1 base from V and 1 base from J, the junction contained 2 bases not matched to a gene. The sample taken for sequencing was PBMCs. V is TRBV25-1 and J is TRBJ2-7, with TRBD1 matching over 9 bases. This clonotype was sampled from a man aged 25-45 years in good health and CMV-seropositive. CDR3 sequence reads: CASSEWGTGSYEQYF. CDR3 coding DNA: TGTGCCAGCAGTGAATGGGGGACAGGGTCCTACGAGCAGTACTTC.